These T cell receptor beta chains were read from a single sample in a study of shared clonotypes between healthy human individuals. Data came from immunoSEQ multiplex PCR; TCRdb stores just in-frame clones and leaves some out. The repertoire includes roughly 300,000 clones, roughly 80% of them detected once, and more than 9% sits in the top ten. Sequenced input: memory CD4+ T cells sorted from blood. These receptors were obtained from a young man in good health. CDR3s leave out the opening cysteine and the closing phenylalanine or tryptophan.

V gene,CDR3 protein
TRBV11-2,ASSLSSFPGQY
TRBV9,ASSGEGGSSYNEQF
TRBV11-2,ASSLGASGRVETQY
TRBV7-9,ASSLMSAGLPLY
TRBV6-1,ASSAQGGAF
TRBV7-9,ASSLFSTEAF
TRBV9,ASSVDLNYGYT
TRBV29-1,SVIALGVTGELF
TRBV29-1,SVWGATGSKETQY
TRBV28,ASTGPLRGGYEQY
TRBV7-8,ASRATGEEKLF
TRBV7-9,ASSLMLRGFGANTGELF
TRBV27,ASSFREGVAEAF
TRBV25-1,ASSEDQGQGSHEQY
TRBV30,AWSVDRGSYSNQPQH
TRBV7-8,ASSLVGDWGNQPQH
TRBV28,ASSLVGWTGFSSEQY
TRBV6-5,ASSGVATNEKLF
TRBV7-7,ASSSTGESKITEAF
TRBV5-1,ASSFGTGGISTDTQY
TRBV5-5,ASSPRTSGNYNEQF
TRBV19,ASSIGGYSGANVLT
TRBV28,ASSFRQPQH
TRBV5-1,ASSPSGTGTLEQY
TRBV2,ASSRQESSYEQY
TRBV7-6,ASGQGDEQY
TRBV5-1,ASSLVDFNYGYT
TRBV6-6,ASLERGDQPQH
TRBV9,ASSRGGETYEQY
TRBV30,AWSFGLGTGKNEQY
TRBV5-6,ASSLEGGANTGELF
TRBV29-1,SVDAGTNTGELF
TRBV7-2,ASSAAGALLGEQY
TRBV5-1,ASSLRRGLKETQY
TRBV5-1,ASSLVGQGLSEQY